This TCR beta chain was captured in a study of CD8 T cells in ankylosing spondylitis. Points from the study as a whole: Clones linked to disease were reported to show significant enrichment in matched ankylosing spondylitis synovial fluid. Some motif variants had been reported before (in reactive arthritis synovial fluid and blood). There was a TCR beta motif, made of eight highly homologous variants, that appeared characteristic of ankylosing spondylitis blood.

With regard to this clonotype: The antigen is undetermined.

Construction of TCR beta libraries was performed using quantitative 5'-RACE with molecular barcodes. TCRdb redid the calling of the 5' RACE reads with MiXCR, one entry per CDR3 protein. This table holds more than 100,000 distinct CDR3 sequences, 17% found once. The CDR3 is 15 residues long. V gave up 3 bases and J gave up 3 bases, with 10 bases separating them. The germline gives CDR1 KGHDR, CDR2 SFDVKD. The rearrangement uses TRBV24-1 and TRBJ2-2; no clear D. This clonotype originated in a male donor with ankylosing spondylitis. The specimen sequenced was blood, either unsorted or a sorted T cell fraction (not recorded which). The CDR3 protein is CATSDKGTYTGELFF. Written as DNA, the CDR3 is TGTGCCACCAGTGATAAGGGAACGTACACCGGGGAGCTGTTTTTT.